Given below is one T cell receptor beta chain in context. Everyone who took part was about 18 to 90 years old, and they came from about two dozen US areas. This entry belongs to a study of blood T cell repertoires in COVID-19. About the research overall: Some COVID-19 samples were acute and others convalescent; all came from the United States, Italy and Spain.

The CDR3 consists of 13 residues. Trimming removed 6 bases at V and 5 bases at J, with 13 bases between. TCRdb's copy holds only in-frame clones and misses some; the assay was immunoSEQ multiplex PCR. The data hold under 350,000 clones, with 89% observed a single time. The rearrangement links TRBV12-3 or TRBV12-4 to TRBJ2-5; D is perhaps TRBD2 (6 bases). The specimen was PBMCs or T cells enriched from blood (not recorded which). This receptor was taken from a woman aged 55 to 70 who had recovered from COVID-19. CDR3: CASSSGTRETQYF. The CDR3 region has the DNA TGTGCCAGCAGCTCCGGGACTCGGGAGACCCAGTACTTC.